The sequence of this T cell receptor beta chain was determined in a study of blood T cells in healthy people across ages. V was cut by 1 base and J by 6 bases, with 10 bases left in between. Per the germline V gene, CDR1 is SGHTA and CDR2 is FQGNSA. The CDR3 extends over 15 amino acids. Study results and caveats: No conclusive comparison of naive versus antigen-experienced cells was possible with unsorted PBMCs.

This clonotype showed up just once. The antigen remains undetermined. The use of a sample-barcoded 5' primer and a J-beta primer mix characterized a second PCR of 7 to 11 cycles. TCRdb used MiXCR to reprocess the 5' RACE reads, holding one entry per CDR3 protein. The table records hundreds of thousands of distinct CDR3 sequences, about 25% of them present only once. A further study also used this sample, focusing on T cells of mothers and their children.

V and J are TRBV7-2 and TRBJ1-6; D is unclear. The sequence was obtained from a boy between 10 and 17 years old in good health. The sample consisted of blood. The CDR3 loop reads CASSLGLLSNSPLHF. The CDR3 nucleotides are TGTGCCAGCAGCTTAGGTCTGTTAAGTAATTCACCCCTCCACTTT.